Following are 8 T cell receptor beta chains from one sample sequenced in a study of OX40 agonist ivuxolimab in advanced cancers. Receptor libraries were prepared by the immunoSEQ multiplex PCR assay. This immuneACCESS table, as held by TCRdb, lists in-frame sequences with V and J called but not all clones. Of the missing ones, under half trace to an unresolved V gene in checked studies; the others have no known cause. For this sample the table gives around 65,000 clones, of which 90% to 95% were detected only once. Jointly, the top ten make up about an eighth of the sample. The sequenced sample was CD4+ or CD8+ T cells sorted from blood, obtained in a trial of the OX40 agonist ivuxolimab. The receptors come from an adult with an advanced solid tumor such as melanoma, head and neck, liver or kidney cancer.

The chain joins TRBV11-2 to TRBJ2-7; D not certain. Germline V CDR1 and CDR2: SGHAT, FQNNGV. CDR3 length: 12 amino acids. Trimming pared 0 bases from V and 3 bases from J, leaving 3 bases between. CDR3 bases: TGTGCCAGCAGCTTAGAACGCTACGAGCAGTACTTC. Protein: CASSLERYEQYF. The variable domain in full, completed from reference TRBV11-2 and TRBJ2-7, reads EAGVAQSPRYKIIEKRQSVAFWCNPISGHATLYWYQQILGQGPKLLIQFQNNGVVDDSQLPKDRFSAERLKGVDSTLKIQPAKLEDSAVYLCASSLERYEQYFGPGTRLTVT.

V usage is TRBV19 and J usage is TRBJ1-2; 7 bases agree with TRBD1. CDR3 length equals 15 residues. Germline values: CDR1 LNHDA, CDR2 SQIVND (reference sequence). Trimming cost V 4 bases and J 4 bases; bases outside gene matches: 9. The CDR3 spells CASSKAPTGTYGYTF. Here the CDR3 DNA reads TGTGCCAGTAGTAAGGCCCCGACAGGGACCTATGGCTACACCTTC.

V usage is TRBV5-4 and J usage is TRBJ2-1; D possibly corresponds to TRBD1 (6 bases). V was clipped by 0 bases and J by 2 bases, with 12 bases between them. Germline assignment: CDR1 SGHNT and CDR2 YYREEE (reference sequence). This CDR3 has 16 residues. The CDR3 nucleotides read TGTGCCAGCAGCTTGGTTTCGTCAGGGGCCTACAATGAGCAGTTCTTC. Its protein product is CASSLVSSGAYNEQFF.

The J gene is TRBJ2-7, the V gene TRBV27, with TRBD2 matching over 11 bases. This CDR3 contains 14 residues. Germline CDR1 reads MNHEY; CDR2 reads SMNVEV (reference sequence). With V trimmed by 2 bases and J by 6 bases, 3 bases remained unmatched. CDR3 protein: CASSLGLAGGEQYF. As DNA, the CDR3 is TGTGCCAGCAGTTTAGGGCTAGCGGGAGGCGAGCAGTACTTC.

The gene calls are TRBV5-4 and TRBJ1-3; D gene ambiguous. CDR1 and CDR2 from the germline V gene are SGHNT and YYREEE (reference sequence). CDR3 length: 15 residues. Trimming took 3 bases from V and 0 from J, leaving 10 bases between them. Written as DNA, the CDR3 is TGTGCCAGCAGCTATTACAGTAGCTCTGGAAACACCATATATTTT. It translates to CASSYYSSSGNTIYF.

The chain employs TRBV6-9 and TRBJ2-7; D call uncertain. Per germline, CDR1 MNHGY and CDR2 SVAAGI. Deletions cut 3 bases from V and 3 bases from J, with 3 bases between. CDR3 size: 11 residues. DNA of the CDR3: TGTGCCAGCAGTTACGACTACGAGCAGTACTTC. This sequence encodes CASSYDYEQYF.

This chain connects TRBV2 to TRBJ2-4; 10 nucleotides match TRBD2. With 6 bases clipped from V and 0 bases from J, the junction kept 2 bases outside the gene matches. The CDR3 contains 15 residues. Germline CDR1 and CDR2: SNHLY and FYNNEI. CDR3 nucleotides: TGTGCCAGCAGCGGGACTAGCGCAGCCAAAAACATTCAGTACTTC. Translated: CASSGTSAAKNIQYF.

The chain combines TRBV25-1 with TRBJ2-5, with TRBD1 matching 7 bases. The CDR3 runs 14 residues. V was clipped by 2 bases and J by 3 bases; unmatched bases: 3. Germline assignment: CDR1 MGHDK and CDR2 SYGVNS. The DNA of the CDR3 is TGTGCCAGCAGTGAAATCGACAGGGAAGAGACCCAGTACTTC. Amino acid sequence: CASSEIDREETQYF.